This T cell receptor (beta chain) emerged from a study of CD8 T cells in acute hepatitis C reinfection (dated by TCRdb to 2020 to 2023). Regarding the complete study: Both during acute infection and after viral clearance, the study profiled the TCRbeta repertoire of CD8+ T cells that were specific for the HCV NS3-1073 epitope. Acute samples were obtained within 168 days of the estimated infection date from 4 spontaneous resolvers and roughly 6 chronically infected subjects. Paired acute and follow-up samples were contributed by four of the spontaneous resolvers.

Trimming removed 5 bases from V and 1 base from J, leaving 8 bases between the germline ends. There are 13 amino acids in the CDR3, from cysteine to phenylalanine inclusive. Of the read, only the CDR3 DNA is kept; its 39 bases are in frame from base 1. The germline V gene supplies CDR1 MGHRA and CDR2 YSYEKL. Comments on this clone: Per-nucleotide qualities are absent, and no much larger clonotype sits a single base away.

What the work shows at the level of the full study, not this receptor alone: Few CDR3 sequences were shared with other epitopes, and differences in sequencing approaches may have limited exact matching. No follow-up repertoires were available for chronically infected subjects, since NS3-1073 specific cells were too rare to be sorted. Because bulk sequencing covered only the TCRbeta chain, the alphabeta pairing of the public clonotypes could not be determined. Diversity in the NS3-1073 specific repertoires was high, and no significant differences in diversity emerged among acute resolver, follow-up resolver and acute chronic samples. Some twelve public clonotypes were found regardless of outcome, and V04-02/J02-02 was used by one public clonotype. TRBV04 and TRBV06 gene families were preferentially used in all groups, and this usage was not explained by overrepresentation in the naive pool.

The intended sense of this specimen's time point label: acute HCV infection, within 168 days of estimated infection date. HCV-specific TCR repertoires were characterized directly ex vivo, without prior in vitro expansion of the sequenced cells. Enrolled in the Montreal Hepatitis C Cohort (HEPCO) in Canada, the donors were people who inject drugs, and these donors were followed every 3 months. A positive HCV RNA or antibody test that followed a negative test within the previous 24 weeks was the definition used for acute primary HCV infection. A PE-labeled tetramer loaded with the NS3 peptide covering residues 1073-1081 was used to stain HCV-specific cells. CD3, CD8 and CD45RO antibodies were used for surface staining, and dead cells were excluded with an aqua fixable dye. Roughly 6 subjects who developed chronic infection, defined as HCV RNA positivity at 24 weeks, were also included in the cohort. Once thawed from cryostorage, peripheral blood mononuclear cells underwent negative selection via the MACS CD8+ T cell Isolation Kit to obtain CD8+ T cells. Sorting of the cells was done on a BD FACSAria II cell sorter.

The FACS-sorted cells had their genomic DNA extracted, and the commercial immunoSEQ service was used to sequence the TCRbeta chains. The paper's processing steps were these. ImmunoSEQ Analyzer software v3.0 and R v3.5.1 were used to analyze the repertoire data. Only productive rearrangements were analyzed, because any sequences with stop codons or out-of-frame rearrangements were filtered out. The sequencing provider supplied the Simpson diversity, Shannon entropy, CDR3 length and nucleotide addition metrics. Based on frequency, clonotypes were placed into dominant, sub-dominant, low or lowest abundance groups, and clonotypes under 0.1% were left out of most analyses. A CDR3 amino acid clonotype was called public if the clonotype appeared in at least two subjects at a cumulative frequency of at least 0.5%. The immuneACCESS repertoire file appears here via TCRdb, limited to in-frame rearrangements. These files lack a portion of the clones; in checked studies, under half of the deficit traces to unresolved V genes, and the cause of the others is not known. The D gene and trimming were derived from the DNA, and the V and J assignments and clone size from that table. This sample lists over a thousand clones; around 50% were detected once. The ten largest clones represent around 8.5% of the sample.

This sequence originates from a woman under 30 with chronic hepatitis C. The chain uses TRBV4-1 and TRBJ1-1, with the identity of the D gene unclear. This specimen consisted of HCV NS3-1073 tetramer-sorted CD8+ T cells from PBMCs, obtained during acute infection. According to the study, the label for this sample's cell subset or site signals: FACS-sorted NS3-1073 tetramer+ CD8+ T cells. The DNA reads TGCGCCAGCAGCAATATACAGAACACTGAAGCTTTCTTT. It encodes CASSNIQNTEAFF.